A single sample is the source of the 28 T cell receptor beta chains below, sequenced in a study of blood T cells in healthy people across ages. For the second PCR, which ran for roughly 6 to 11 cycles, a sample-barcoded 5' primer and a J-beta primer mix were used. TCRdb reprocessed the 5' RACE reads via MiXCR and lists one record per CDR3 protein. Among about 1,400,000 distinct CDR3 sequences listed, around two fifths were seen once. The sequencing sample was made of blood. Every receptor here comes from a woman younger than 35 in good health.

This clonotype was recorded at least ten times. The CDR3 region is CSVGLVIQETQYF. The CDR3 DNA reads as TGCAGCGTTGGTCTTGTTATCCAAGAGACCCAGTACTTC. The rearrangement links TRBV29-1 to TRBJ2-5; no clear D. This CDR3 is 13 amino acids long. Trimming took 4 bases from V and 1 from J, leaving 10 bases between them. CDR1 and CDR2 (germline): SQVTM, ANQGSEA. Together with reference TRBV29-1 and TRBJ2-5, the CDR3 gives the full variable domain: SAVISQKPSRDICQRGTSLTIQCQVDSQVTMMFWYRQQPGQSLTLIATANQGSEATYESGFVIDKFPISRPNLTFSTLTVSNMSPEDSSIYLCSVGLVIQETQYFGPGTRLLVL.

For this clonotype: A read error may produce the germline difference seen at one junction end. In nucleotides, the CDR3 is TGCGGCGTTGTCCGGGGCCGAAGCTCCTACAATGAGCAGTTCTTC. It encodes CGVVRGRSSYNEQFF. The genes are TRBV29-1 and TRBJ2-1, with D perhaps matching TRBD1 or TRBD2 (5 bases each). This CDR3 has 15 amino acids. Germline assignment: CDR1 SQVTM and CDR2 ANQGSEA.

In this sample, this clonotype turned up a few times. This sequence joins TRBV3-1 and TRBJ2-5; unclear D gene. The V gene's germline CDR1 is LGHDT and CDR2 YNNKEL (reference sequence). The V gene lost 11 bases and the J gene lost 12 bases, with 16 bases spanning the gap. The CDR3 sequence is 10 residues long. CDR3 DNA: TGTGCCGGGCTTGACGGTTCAAAGTACTTC. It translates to CAGLDGSKYF.

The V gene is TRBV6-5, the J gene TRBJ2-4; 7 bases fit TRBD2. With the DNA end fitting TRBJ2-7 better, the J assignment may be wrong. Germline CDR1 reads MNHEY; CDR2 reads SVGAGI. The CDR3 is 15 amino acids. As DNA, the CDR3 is TGTGCCAGCAGAGAACCCGGGACTAAATCCTACGAGCAGTACTTC. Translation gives CASREPGTKSYEQYF.

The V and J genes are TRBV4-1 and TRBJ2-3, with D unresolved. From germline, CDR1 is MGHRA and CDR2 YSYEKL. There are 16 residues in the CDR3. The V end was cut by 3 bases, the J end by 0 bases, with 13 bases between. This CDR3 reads CASSHLGPTSTDTQYF. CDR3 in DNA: TGCGCCAGCAGCCACCTCGGACCGACTAGCACAGATACGCAGTATTTT.

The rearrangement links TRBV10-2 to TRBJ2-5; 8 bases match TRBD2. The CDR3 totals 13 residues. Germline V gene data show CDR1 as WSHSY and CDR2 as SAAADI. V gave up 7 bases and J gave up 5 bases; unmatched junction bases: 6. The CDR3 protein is CASKRTSWETQYF. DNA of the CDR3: TGCGCCAGCAAAAGGACTAGCTGGGAGACCCAGTACTTC.

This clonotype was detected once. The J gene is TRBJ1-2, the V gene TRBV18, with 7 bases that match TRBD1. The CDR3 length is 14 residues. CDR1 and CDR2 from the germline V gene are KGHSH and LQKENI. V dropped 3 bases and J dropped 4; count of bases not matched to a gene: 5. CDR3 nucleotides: TGTGCCAGCTCACCGGGACAGCCTTTCTATGGCTACACCTTC. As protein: CASSPGQPFYGYTF.

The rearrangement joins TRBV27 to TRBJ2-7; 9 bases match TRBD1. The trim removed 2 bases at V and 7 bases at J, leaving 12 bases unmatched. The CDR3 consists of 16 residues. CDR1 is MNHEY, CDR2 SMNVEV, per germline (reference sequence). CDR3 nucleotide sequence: TGTGCCAGCAGTTTAAATCGTGGGACAGGGTTTTGGGAGCAGTACTTC. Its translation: CASSLNRGTGFWEQYF.

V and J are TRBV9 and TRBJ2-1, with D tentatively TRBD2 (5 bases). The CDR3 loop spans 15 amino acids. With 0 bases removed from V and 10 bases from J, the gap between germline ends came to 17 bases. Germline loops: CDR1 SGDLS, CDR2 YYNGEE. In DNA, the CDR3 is TGTGCCAGCAGCGTAGACGAGGCAGCTGACTACGAGCAGTTCTTC. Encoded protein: CASSVDEAADYEQFF.

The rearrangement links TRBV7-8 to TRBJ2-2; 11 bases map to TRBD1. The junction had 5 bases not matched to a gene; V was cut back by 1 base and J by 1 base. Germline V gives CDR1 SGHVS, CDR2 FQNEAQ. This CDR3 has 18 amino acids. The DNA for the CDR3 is TGTGCCAGCAGCTTAGAGGGACAGGGGGTTTGGAACACCGGGGAGCTGTTTTTT. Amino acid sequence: CASSLEGQGVWNTGELFF.

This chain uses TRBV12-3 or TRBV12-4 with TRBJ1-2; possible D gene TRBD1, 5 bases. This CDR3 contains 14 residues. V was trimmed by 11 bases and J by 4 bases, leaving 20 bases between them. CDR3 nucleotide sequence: TGTGCCGGCCCAAGCCTAGGCGGGGGCTATGGCTACACCTTC. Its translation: CAGPSLGGGYGYTF.

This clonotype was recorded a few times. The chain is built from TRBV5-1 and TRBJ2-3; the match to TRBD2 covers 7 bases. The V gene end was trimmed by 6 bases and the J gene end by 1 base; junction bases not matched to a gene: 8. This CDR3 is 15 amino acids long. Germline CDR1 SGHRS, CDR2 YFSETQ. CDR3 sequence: CASTLGDYRTDTQYF. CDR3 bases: TGCGCCAGCACCCTAGGGGACTACCGCACAGATACGCAGTATTTT.

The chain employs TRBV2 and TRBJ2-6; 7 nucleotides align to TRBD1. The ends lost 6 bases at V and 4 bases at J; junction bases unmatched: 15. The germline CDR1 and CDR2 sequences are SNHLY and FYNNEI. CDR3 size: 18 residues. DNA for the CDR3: TGTGCCAGCAGAAAGACAGGGACGACAGGTTCCGGGGCCAACGTCCTGACTTTC. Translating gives CASRKTGTTGSGANVLTF.

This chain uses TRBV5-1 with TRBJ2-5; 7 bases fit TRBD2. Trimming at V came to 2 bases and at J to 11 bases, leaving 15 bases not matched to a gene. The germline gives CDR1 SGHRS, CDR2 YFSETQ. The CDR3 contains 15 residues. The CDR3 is CASSLSDTGRGGQYF. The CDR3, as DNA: TGCGCCAGCAGCTTATCCGACACTGGGAGGGGTGGGCAGTACTTC.

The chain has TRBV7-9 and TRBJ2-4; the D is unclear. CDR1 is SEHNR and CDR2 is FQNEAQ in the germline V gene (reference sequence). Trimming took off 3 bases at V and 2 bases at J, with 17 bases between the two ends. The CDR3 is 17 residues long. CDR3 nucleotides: TGTGCCAGCAGCTTTGACTTACAGCCGGCAACCAAAAACATTCAGTACTTC. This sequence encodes CASSFDLQPATKNIQYF.

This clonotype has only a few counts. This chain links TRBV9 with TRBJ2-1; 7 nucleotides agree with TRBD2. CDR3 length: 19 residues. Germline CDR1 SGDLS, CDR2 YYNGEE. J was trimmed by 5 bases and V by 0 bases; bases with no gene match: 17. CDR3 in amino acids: CASSVVRRGRGETDNEQFF. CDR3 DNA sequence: TGTGCCAGCAGCGTAGTCCGAAGAGGGAGGGGCGAAACTGACAATGAGCAGTTCTTC.

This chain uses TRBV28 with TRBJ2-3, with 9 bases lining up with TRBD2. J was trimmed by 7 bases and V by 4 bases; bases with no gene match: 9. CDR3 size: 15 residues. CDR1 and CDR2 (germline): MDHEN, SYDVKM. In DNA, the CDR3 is TGTGCCAGCAGTTCGTCTGGCGGGGGGGCCTATACGCAGTATTTT. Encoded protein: CASSSSGGGAYTQYF.

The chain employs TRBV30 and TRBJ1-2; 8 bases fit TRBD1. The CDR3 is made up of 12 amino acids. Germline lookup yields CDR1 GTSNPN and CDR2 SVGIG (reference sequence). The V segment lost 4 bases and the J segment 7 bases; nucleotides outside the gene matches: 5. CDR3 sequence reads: CAWNRGIRGYTF. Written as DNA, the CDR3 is TGTGCCTGGAACAGGGGGATTCGTGGCTACACCTTC.

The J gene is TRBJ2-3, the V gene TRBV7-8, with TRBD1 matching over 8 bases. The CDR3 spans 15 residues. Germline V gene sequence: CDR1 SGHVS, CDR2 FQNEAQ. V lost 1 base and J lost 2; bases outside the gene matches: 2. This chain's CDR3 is CASSLVGQATDTQYF. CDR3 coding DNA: TGTGCCAGCAGCTTAGTGGGACAGGCCACAGATACGCAGTATTTT.

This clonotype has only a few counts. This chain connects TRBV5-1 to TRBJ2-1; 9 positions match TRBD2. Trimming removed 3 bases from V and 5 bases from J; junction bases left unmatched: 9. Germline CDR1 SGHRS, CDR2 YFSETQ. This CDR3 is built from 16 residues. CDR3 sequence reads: CASSWLQRGVNNEQFF. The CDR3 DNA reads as TGCGCCAGCAGCTGGTTACAGCGGGGGGTGAACAATGAGCAGTTCTTC.

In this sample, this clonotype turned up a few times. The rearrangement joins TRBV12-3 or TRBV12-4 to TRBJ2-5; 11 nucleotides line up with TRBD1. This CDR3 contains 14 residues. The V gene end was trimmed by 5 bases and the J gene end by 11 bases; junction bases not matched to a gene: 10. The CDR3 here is CASSPGQGAGEQYF. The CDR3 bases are TGTGCCAGCAGTCCCGGACAGGGGGCAGGTGAGCAGTACTTC.

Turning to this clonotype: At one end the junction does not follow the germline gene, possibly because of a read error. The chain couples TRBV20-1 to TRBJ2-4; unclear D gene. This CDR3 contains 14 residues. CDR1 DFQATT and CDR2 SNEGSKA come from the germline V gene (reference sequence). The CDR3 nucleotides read TGCAGTGCTGGAGATCAATCGGCCAAAAACATTCAGTACTTC. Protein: CSAGDQSAKNIQYF.

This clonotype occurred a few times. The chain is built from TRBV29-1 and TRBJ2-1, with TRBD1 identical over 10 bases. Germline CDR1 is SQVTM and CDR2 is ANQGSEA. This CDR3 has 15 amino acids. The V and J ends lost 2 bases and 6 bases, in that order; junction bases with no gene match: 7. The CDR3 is CSVEYGTGVSNEQFF. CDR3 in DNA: TGCAGCGTTGAATACGGGACAGGGGTCAGCAATGAGCAGTTCTTC.

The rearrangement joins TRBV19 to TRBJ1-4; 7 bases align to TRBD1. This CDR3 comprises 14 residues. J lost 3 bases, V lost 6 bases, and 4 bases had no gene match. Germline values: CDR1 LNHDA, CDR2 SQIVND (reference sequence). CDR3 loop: CASSQGTANEKLFF. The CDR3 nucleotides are TGTGCCAGTAGCCAAGGGACAGCTAATGAAAAACTGTTTTTT.

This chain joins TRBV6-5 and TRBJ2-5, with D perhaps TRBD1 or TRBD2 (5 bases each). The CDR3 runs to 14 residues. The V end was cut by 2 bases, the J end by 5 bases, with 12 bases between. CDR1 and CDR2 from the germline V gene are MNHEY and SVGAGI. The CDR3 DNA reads TGTGCCAGCAGTTACCCAGGGACGGGGGAGACCCAGTACTTC. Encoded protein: CASSYPGTGETQYF.

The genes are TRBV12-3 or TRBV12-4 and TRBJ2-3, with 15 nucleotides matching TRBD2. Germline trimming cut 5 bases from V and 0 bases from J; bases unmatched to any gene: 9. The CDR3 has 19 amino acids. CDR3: CASSPGLAGGLYSTDTQYF. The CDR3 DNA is TGTGCCAGCAGTCCAGGACTAGCGGGAGGGCTTTATAGCACAGATACGCAGTATTTT.

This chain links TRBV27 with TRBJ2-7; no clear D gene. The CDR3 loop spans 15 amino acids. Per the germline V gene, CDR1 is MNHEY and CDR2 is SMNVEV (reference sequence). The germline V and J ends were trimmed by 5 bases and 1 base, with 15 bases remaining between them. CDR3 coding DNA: TGTGCCAGCAGTCCAACAAAGGCTCGGTCCTACGAGCAGTACTTC. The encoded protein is CASSPTKARSYEQYF.

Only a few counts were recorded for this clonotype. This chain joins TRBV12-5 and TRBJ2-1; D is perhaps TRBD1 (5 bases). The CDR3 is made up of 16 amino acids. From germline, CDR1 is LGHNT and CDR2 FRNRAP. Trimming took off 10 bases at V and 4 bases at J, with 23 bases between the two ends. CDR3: CATTFGLGEVYNEQFF. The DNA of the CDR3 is TGTGCTACCACATTCGGCCTAGGGGAAGTGTACAATGAGCAGTTCTTC.